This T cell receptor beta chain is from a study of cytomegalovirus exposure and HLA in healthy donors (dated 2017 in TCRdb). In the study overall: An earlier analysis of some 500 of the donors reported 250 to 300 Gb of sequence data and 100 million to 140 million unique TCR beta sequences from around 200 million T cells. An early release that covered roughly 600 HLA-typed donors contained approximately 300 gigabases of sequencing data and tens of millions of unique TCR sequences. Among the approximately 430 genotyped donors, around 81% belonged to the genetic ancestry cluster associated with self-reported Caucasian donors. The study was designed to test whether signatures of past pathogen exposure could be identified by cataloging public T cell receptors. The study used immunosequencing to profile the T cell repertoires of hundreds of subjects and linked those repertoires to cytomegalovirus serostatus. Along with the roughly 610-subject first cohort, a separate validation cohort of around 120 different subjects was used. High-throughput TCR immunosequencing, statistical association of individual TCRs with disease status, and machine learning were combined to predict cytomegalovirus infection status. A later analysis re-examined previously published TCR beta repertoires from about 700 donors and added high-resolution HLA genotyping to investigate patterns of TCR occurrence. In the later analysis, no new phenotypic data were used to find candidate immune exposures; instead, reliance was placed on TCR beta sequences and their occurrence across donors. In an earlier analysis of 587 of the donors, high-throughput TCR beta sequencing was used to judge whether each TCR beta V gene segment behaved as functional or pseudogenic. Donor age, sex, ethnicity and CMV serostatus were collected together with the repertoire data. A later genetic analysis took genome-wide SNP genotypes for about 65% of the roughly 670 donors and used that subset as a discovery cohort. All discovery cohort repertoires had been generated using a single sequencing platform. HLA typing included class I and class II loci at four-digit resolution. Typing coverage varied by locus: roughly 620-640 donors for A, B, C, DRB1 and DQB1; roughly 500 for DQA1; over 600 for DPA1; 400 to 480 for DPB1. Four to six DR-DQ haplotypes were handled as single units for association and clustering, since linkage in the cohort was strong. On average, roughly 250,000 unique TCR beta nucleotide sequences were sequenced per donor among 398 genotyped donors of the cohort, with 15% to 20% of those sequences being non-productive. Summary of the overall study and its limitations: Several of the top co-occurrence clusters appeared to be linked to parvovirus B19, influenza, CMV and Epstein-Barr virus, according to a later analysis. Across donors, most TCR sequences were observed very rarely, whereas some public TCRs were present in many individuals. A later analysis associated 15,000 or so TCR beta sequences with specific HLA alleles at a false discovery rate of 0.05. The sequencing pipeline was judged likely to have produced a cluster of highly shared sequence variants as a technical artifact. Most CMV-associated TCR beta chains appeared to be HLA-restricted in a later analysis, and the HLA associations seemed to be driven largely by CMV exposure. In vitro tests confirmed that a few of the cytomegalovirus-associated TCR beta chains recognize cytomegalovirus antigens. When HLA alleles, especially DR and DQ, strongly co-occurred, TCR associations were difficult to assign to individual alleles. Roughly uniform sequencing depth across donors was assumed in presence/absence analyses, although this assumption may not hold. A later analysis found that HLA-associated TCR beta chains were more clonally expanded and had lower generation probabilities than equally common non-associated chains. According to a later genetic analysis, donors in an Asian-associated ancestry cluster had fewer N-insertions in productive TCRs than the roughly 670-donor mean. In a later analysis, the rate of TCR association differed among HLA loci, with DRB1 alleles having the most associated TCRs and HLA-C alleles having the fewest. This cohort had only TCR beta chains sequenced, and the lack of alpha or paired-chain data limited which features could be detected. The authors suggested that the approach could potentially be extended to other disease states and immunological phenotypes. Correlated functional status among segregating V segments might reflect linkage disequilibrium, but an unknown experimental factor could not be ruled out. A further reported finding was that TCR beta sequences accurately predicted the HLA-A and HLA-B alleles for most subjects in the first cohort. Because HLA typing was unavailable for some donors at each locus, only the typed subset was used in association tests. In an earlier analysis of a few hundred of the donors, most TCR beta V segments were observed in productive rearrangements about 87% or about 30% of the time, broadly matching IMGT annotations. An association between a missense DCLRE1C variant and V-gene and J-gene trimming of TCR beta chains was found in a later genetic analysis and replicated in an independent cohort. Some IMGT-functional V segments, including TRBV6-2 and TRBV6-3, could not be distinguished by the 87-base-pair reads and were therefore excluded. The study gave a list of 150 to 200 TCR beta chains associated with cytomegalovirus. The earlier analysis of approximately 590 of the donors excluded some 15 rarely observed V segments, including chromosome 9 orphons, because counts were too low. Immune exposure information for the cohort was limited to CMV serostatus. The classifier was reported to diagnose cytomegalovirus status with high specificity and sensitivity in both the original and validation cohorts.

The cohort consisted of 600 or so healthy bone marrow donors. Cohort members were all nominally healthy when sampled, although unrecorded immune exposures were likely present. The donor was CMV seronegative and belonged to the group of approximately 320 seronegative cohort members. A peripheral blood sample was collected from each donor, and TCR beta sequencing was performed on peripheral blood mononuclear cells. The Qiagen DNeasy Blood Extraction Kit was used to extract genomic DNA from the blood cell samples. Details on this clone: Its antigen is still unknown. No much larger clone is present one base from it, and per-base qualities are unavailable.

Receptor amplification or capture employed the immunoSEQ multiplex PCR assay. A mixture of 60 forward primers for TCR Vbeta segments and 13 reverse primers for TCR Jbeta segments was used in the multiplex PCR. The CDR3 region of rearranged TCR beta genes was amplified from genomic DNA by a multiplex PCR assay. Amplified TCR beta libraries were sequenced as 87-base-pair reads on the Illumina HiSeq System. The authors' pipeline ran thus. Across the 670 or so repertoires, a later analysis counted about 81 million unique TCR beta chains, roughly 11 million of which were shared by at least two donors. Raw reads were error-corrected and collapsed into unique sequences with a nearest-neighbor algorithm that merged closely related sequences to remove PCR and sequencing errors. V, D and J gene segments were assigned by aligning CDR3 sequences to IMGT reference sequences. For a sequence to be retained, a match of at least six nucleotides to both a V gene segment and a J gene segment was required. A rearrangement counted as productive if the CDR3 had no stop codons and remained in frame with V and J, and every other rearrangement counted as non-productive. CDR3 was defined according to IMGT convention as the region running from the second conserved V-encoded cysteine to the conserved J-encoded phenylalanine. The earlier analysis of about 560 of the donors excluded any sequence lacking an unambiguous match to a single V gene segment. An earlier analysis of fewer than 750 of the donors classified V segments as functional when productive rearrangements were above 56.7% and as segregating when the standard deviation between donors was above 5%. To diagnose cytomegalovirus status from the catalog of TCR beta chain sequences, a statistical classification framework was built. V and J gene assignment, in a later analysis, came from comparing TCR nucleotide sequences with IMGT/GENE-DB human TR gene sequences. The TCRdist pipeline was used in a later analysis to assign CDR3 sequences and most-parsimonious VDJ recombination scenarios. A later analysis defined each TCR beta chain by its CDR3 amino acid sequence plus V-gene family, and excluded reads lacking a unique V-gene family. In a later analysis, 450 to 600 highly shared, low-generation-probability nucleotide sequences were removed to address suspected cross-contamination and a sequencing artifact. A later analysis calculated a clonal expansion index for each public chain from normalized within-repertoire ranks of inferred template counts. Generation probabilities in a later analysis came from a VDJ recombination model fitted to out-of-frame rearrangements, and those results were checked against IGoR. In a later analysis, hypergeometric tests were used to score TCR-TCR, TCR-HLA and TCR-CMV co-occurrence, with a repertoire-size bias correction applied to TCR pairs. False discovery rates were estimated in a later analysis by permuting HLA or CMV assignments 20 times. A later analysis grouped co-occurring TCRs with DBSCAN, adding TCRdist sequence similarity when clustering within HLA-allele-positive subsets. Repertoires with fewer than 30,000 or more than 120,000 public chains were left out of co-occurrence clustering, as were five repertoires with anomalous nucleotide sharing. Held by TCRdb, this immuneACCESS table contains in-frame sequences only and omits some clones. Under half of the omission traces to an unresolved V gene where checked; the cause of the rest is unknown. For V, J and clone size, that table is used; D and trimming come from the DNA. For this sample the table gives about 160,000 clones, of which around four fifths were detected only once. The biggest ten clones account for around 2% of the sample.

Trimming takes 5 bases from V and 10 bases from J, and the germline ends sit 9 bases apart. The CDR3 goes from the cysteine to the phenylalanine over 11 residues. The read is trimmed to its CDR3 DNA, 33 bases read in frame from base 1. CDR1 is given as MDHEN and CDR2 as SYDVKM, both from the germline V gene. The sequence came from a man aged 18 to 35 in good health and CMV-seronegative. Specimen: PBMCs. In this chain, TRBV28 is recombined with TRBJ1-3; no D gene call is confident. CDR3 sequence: CASSPAGTIYF. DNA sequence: TGTGCCAGCAGTCCCGCCGGGACCATATATTTT. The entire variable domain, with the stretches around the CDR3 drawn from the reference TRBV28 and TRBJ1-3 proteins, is DVKVTQSSRYLVKRTGEKVFLECVQDMDHENMFWYRQDPGLGLRLIYFSYDVKMKEKGDIPEGYSVSREKKERFSLILESASTNQTSMYLCASSPAGTIYFGEGSWLTVV.